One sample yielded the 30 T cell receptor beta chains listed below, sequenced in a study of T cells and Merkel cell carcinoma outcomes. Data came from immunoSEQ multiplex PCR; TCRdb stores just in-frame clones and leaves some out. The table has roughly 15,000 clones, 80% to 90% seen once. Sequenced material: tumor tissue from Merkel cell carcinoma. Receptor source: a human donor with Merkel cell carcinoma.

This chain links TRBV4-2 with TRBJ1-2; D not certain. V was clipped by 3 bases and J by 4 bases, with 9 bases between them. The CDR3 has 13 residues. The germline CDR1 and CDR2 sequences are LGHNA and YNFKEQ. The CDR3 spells CASSHGGLYGYTF. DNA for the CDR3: TGTGCCAGCAGCCATGGAGGCCTCTATGGCTACACCTTC.

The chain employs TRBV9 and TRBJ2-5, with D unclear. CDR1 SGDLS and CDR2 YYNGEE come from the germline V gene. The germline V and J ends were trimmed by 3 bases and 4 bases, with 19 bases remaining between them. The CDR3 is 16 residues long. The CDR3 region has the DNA TGTGCCAGCAGCGCTGGAGTTGGGTTACAGATAGAGACCCAGTACTTC. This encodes CASSAGVGLQIETQYF.

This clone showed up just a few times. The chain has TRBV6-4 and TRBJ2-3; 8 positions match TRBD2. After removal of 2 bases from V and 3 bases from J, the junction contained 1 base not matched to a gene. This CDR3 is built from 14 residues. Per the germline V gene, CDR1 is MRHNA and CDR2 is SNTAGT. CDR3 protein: CASSDSGSTDTQYF. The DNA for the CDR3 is TGTGCCAGCAGTGACAGCGGGAGTACAGATACGCAGTATTTT.

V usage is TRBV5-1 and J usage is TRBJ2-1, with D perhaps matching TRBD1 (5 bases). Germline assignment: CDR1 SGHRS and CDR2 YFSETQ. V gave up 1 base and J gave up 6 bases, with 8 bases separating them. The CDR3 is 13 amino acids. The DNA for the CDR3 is TGCGCCAGCAGCTTGCAAGGGGTCAATGAGCAGTTCTTC. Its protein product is CASSLQGVNEQFF.

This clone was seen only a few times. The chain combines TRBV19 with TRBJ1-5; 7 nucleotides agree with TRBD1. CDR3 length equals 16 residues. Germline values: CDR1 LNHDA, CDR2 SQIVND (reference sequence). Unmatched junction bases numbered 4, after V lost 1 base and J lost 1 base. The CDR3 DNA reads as TGTGCCAGTAGTATAGGTCCAGGGGGGAGCAATCAGCCCCAGCATTTT. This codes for CASSIGPGGSNQPQHF.

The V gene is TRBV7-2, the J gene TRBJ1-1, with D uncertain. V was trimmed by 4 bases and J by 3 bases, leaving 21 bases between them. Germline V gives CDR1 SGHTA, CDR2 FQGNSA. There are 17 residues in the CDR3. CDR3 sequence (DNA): TGTGCCAGCAGCTCCCCACCCCGGGGTGGTTATTACACTGAAGCTTTCTTT. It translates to CASSSPPRGGYYTEAFF.

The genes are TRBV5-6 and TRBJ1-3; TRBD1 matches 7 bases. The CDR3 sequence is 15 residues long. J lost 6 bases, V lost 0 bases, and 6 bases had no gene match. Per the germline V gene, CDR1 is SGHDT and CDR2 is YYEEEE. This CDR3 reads CASSLVNRGENTIYF. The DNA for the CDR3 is TGTGCCAGCAGCTTGGTTAACAGGGGTGAAAACACCATATATTTT. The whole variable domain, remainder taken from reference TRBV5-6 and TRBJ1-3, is DAGVTQSPTHLIKTRGQQVTLRCSPKSGHDTVSWYQQALGQGPQFIFQYYEEEERQRGNFPDRFSGHQFPNYSSELNVNALLLGDSALYLCASSLVNRGENTIYFGEGSWLTVV.

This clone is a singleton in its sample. The CDR3 loop is CASSATYGEQYF. In nucleotides, the CDR3 is TGTGCCAGCAGCGCCACGTACGGGGAGCAGTACTTC. The chain is built from TRBV9 and TRBJ2-7; D is uncertain. CDR1 and CDR2 from the germline V gene are SGDLS and YYNGEE. V was pared by 3 bases and J by 7 bases, with 11 bases between. The CDR3 covers 12 residues.

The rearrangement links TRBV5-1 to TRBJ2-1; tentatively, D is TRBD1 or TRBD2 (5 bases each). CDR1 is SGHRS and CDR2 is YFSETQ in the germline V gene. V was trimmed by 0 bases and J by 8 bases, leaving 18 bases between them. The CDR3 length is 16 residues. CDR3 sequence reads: CASSLASWGSFHEQFF. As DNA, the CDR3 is TGCGCCAGCAGCTTGGCCTCGTGGGGGAGCTTCCATGAGCAGTTCTTC.

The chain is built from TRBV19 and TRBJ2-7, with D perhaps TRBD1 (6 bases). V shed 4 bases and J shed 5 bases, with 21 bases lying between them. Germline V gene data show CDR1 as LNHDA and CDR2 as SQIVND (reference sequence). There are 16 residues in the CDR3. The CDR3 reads CASSSETGIINDEQYF. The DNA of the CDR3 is TGTGCCAGTAGTAGTGAGACAGGAATCATAAACGACGAGCAGTACTTC.

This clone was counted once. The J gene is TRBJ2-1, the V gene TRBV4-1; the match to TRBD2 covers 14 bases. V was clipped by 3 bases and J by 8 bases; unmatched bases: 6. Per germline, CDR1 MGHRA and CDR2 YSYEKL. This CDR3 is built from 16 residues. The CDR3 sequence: CASSQVTSGGADEQFF. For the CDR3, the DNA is TGCGCCAGCAGCCAGGTGACTAGCGGGGGGGCAGATGAGCAGTTCTTC.

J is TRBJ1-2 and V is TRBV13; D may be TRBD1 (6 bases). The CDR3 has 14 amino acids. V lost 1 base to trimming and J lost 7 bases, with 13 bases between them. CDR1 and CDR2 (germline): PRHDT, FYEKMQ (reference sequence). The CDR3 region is CASSLEGEALGYTF. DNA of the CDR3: TGTGCCAGCAGCTTAGAGGGGGAGGCCCTTGGCTACACCTTC.

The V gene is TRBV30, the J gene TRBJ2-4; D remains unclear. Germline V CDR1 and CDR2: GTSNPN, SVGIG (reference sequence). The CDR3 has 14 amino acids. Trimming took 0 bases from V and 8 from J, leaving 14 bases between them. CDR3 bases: TGTGCCTGGAGTGTAGGTTATAATGGTGACATTCAGTACTTC. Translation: CAWSVGYNGDIQYF.

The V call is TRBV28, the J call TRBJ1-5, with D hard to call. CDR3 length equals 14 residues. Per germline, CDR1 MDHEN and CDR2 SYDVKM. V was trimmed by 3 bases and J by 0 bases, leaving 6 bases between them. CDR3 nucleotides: TGTGCCAGCAGTTTTACGCATAGCAATCAGCCCCAGCATTTT. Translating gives CASSFTHSNQPQHF. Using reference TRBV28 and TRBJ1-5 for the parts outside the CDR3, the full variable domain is DVKVTQSSRYLVKRTGEKVFLECVQDMDHENMFWYRQDPGLGLRLIYFSYDVKMKEKGDIPEGYSVSREKKERFSLILESASTNQTSMYLCASSFTHSNQPQHFGDGTRLSIL.

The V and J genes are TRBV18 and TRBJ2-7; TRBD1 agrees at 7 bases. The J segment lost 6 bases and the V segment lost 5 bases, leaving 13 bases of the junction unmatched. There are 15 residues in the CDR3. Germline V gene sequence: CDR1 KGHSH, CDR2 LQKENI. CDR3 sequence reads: CASSGPGTELAEQYF. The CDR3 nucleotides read TGTGCCAGCTCAGGCCCCGGGACAGAACTTGCCGAGCAGTACTTC.

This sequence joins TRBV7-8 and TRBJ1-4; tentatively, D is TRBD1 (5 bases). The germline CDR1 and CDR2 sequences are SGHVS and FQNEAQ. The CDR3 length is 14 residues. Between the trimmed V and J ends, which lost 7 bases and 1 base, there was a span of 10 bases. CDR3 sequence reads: CASNGAETNEKLFF. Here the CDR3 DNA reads TGTGCCAGCAATGGGGCAGAAACTAATGAAAAACTGTTTTTT.

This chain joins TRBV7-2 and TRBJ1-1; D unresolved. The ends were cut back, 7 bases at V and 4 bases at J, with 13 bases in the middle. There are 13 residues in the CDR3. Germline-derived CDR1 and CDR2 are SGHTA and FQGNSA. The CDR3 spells CASTSLRGTEAFF. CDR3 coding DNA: TGTGCCAGCACCTCACTCCGGGGCACTGAAGCTTTCTTT.

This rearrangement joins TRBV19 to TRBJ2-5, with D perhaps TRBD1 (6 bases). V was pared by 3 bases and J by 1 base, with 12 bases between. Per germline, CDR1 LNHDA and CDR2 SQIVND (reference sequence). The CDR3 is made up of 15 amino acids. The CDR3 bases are TGTGCCAGTAGTATTTCGGGACATATCCAAGAGACCCAGTACTTC. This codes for CASSISGHIQETQYF.

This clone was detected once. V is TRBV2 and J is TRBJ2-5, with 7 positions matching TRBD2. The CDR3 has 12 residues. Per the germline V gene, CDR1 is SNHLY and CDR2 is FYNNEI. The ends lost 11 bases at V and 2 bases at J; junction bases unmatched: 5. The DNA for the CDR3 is TGTGCCGGGAGGGGCAGTCAAGAGACCCAGTACTTC. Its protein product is CAGRGSQETQYF.

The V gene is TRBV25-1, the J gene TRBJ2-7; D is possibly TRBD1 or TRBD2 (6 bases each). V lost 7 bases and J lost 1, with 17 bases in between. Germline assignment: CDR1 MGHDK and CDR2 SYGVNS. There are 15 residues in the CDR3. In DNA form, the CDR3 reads TGTGCCAGCACTCTAACTAGGGGGGTTTCCTACGAGCAGTACTTC. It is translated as CASTLTRGVSYEQYF.

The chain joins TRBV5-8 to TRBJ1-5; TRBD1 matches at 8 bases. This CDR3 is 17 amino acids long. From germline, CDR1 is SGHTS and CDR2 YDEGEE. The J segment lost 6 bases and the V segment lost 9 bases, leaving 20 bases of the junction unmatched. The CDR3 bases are TGTGCCAACAGTTCCGGGACAGGATTCTCGAAAGGTCAGCCCCAGCATTTT. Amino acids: CANSSGTGFSKGQPQHF.

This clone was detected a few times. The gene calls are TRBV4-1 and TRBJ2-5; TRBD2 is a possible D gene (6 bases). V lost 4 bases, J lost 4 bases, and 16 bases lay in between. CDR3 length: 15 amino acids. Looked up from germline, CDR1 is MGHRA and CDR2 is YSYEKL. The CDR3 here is CASSLQGTPTETQYF. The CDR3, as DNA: TGCGCCAGCAGCCTGCAAGGGACTCCTACAGAGACCCAGTACTTC.

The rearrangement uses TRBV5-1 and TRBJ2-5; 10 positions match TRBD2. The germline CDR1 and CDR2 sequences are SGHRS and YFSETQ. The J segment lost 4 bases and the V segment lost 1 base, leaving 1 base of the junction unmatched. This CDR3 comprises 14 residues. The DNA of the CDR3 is TGCGCCAGCAGCTTGATAGCGGGGGGAGAGACCCAGTACTTC. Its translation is CASSLIAGGETQYF.

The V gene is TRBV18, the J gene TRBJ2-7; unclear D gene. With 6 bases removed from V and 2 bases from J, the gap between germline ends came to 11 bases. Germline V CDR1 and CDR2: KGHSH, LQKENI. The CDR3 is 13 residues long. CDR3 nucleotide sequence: TGTGCCAGCTCGCCCGGGTCTCCCTACGAGCAGTACTTC. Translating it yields CASSPGSPYEQYF.

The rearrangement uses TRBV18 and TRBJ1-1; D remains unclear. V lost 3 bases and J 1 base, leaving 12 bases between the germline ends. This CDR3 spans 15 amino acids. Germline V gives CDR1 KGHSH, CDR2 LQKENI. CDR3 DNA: TGTGCCAGCTCACCCGGACTCACTAGGAACACTGAAGCTTTCTTT. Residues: CASSPGLTRNTEAFF.

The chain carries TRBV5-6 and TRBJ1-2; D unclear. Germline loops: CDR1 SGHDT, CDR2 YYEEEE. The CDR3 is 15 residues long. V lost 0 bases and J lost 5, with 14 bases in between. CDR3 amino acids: CASSLGPREGYGYTF. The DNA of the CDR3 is TGTGCCAGCAGCTTGGGGCCTCGGGAGGGTTATGGCTACACCTTC.

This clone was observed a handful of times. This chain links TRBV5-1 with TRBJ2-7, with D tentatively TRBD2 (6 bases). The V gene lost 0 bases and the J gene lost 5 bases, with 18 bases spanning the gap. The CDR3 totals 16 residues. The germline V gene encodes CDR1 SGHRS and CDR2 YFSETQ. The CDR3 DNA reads TGCGCCAGCAGCTTGGTCCCTATCCAAGGGGAGGACGAGCAGTACTTC. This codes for CASSLVPIQGEDEQYF.

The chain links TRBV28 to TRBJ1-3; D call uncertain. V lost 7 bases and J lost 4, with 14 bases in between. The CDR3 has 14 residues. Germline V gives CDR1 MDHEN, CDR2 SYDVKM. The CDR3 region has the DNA TGTGCCAGCACTCCCGAGTTAGGCGGAAACACCATATATTTT. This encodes CASTPELGGNTIYF. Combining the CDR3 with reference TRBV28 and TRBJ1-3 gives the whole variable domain DVKVTQSSRYLVKRTGEKVFLECVQDMDHENMFWYRQDPGLGLRLIYFSYDVKMKEKGDIPEGYSVSREKKERFSLILESASTNQTSMYLCASTPELGGNTIYFGEGSWLTVV.

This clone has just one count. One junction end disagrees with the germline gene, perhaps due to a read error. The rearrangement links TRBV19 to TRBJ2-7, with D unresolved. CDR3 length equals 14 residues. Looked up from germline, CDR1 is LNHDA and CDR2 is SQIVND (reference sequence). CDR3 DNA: TGTGCCAGTAGTGCCCAAGACACTGCCTACGAGCAGTATTTC. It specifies CASSAQDTAYEQYF.

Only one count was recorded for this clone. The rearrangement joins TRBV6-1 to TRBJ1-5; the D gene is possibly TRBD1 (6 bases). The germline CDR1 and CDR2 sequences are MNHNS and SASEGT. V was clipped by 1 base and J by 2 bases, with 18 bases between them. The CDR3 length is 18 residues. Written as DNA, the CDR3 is TGTGCCAGCAGTGAAGATGGCAGGGGTGTATGGGGCAATCAGCCCCAGCATTTT. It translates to CASSEDGRGVWGNQPQHF.